This T cell receptor (beta chain) was observed in a study of blood T cell repertoires in COVID-19. The CDR3 loop spans 14 amino acids. Germline V lookup: CDR1 MNHEY, CDR2 SVGAGI. The V gene end was trimmed by 8 bases and the J gene end by 5 bases; junction bases not matched to a gene: 7. The authors' processing: Amplified reference gene primers provided the basis for estimating nucleated cell counts. This table comes from immunoSEQ multiplex PCR, and its TCRdb copy is limited to in-frame clones, with some not included. V, J and clone size are those of that table, while D and trimming were read from the DNA. The table includes over 100,000 clones, around 80% detected once.

The clonotype originates from a man aged 60 to 75 with active or convalescent COVID-19. The sample was peripheral blood. The chain couples TRBV6-5 to TRBJ2-3; the match to TRBD1 covers 10 bases. CDR3 in DNA: TGTGCCAGCTCTAGGACAGGGGGGGGAGATACGCAGTATTTT. Translation gives CASSRTGGGDTQYF.